This T cell receptor (beta chain) derives from a study of cytomegalovirus exposure and HLA in healthy donors. Whole-study context: HLA-typed donors contributed approximately 92 million unique TCRs, which were held in an early data release. Whole-study findings and limits: The study dropped some indistinguishable V segments, TRBV6-2 and TRBV6-3 among them.

Germline CDR1 and CDR2: KGHSH and LQKENI. The V segment lost 3 bases and the J segment 1 base; nucleotides outside the gene matches: 4. CDR3 length equals 16 residues. PCR employed 60 Vbeta and 13 Jbeta primers. Generated by immunoSEQ multiplex PCR, the TCRdb table keeps only in-frame clones and is missing some. In the table there are some 56,000 clones, 80% of which are singletons. As to this clone: The antigen remains unidentified.

The chain couples TRBV18 to TRBJ2-2; 8 bases are shared with TRBD1. Sequencing was done on a sample of PBMCs. This clonotype originated in a woman aged 40 to 55 in good health and CMV-seronegative. CDR3 region: CASSPRTGRNTGELFF. DNA for the CDR3: TGTGCCAGCTCACCTAGGACAGGGAGGAACACCGGGGAGCTGTTTTTT. The whole variable domain, remainder taken from reference TRBV18 and TRBJ2-2, is NAGVMQNPRHLVRRRGQEARLRCSPMKGHSHVYWYRQLPEEGLKFMVYLQKENIIDESGMPKERFSAEFPKEGPSILRIQQVVRGDSAAYFCASSPRTGRNTGELFFGEGSRLTVL.